This T cell receptor beta chain was sequenced in a study of T cells in Graves' hyperthyroidism and ophthalmopathy (dated by TCRdb to between 2018 and 2020). Concerning the study at large: Peripheral blood samples were taken at initial diagnosis, before any treatment was given. Prospective prediction of ophthalmopathy was tested in an independent validation cohort consisting of some 19 hyperthyroidism patients and 17 patients who later progressed to ophthalmopathy. Thyroid tissue and blood T-cell repertoires from six or seven Graves' hyperthyroidism patients were also compared in the study. TCR V-J signatures able to tell the groups apart were searched for in a discovery cohort of 95 to 100 patients, of whom over 40 had Graves' ophthalmopathy and around 58 had stable Graves' hyperthyroidism. Once sampling was done, hyperthyroidism patients were given methimazole at a starting dose of 30 mg daily, whereas ophthalmopathy patients were given high-dose intravenous methylprednisolone. The paper describes TCR Vbeta CDR3 sequencing of 135 peripheral blood samples, made up of roughly 40 ophthalmopathy patients, 70 to 75 hyperthyroidism patients and 17 progressor patients. The approximately 90 discovery patients were divided at random into training and test sets in a 7:3 ratio.

As for this clonotype: No cognate antigen has been identified for it. Base qualities are not provided; no much larger clone lies one nucleotide away.

The germline V gene (reference sequence) yields LNHDA for CDR1 and SQIVND for CDR2. V loses 4 bases, J loses 0 bases, and the germline ends lie 13 bases apart. Including cysteine and phenylalanine, the CDR3 has 15 amino acids. Only CDR3 DNA is held: 45 bases, read in frame from base 1. The TCR beta CDR3 regions were amplified from RNA transcripts. A first-round RT-PCR of the TCR CDR3 used the HTBI primer set with the Qiagen OneStep RT-PCR kit. Libraries were constructed in a second round of multiplex PCR, after which size selection and purification were performed. Paired-end sequencing of the libraries was performed with 100 bp reads on an Illumina HiSeq2000. The original methods were these. SOAPnuke was used to process the raw data, with reads discarded if the reads contained adapters or uncalled bases, had a mean Phred below 15, or lacked an exact constant-primer or identifier match. COPE v1.2.5 was used to merge high-quality paired reads, and clonotypes were defined as unique nucleotide sequences. Clonotypes were aligned to IMGT TRBV, TRBD and TRBJ reference segments using MiTCR v1.1. The analysis was restricted to V-J combinations with a frequency above 0.0001, which together covered just over 98% of the repertoires. A TCS score was defined as the ratio between F50 (clonal expansion) and ExV (chaos), using BLOSUM62-based TCRdist between CDR3 peptides within each V-J. Welch's t-statistics and random forest reduced 450 to 600 V-J features to under 15, which were used in a naive Bayes classifier (R e1071). The public reads were run again by TCRdb, first through fastp at Q25 and then through MiXCR, and only productive beta chains were kept. CDR3 protein sequences are deduplicated, and each keeps its most common genes and DNA. None of the V and J calls come from the authors' own analysis; TCRdb made them. The sample profile shows approximately 150,000 distinct CDR3 sequences; 9.4% of them were found once. The ten largest clones represent roughly a fifth of the sample.

Hyperthyroidism patients were aged 18 to 65 years and newly diagnosed, with disease duration of less than 2 months. Exclusion was applied to patients with uncontrolled infections, other autoimmune diseases, pregnancy or lactation. Diagnoses were based on clinical symptoms, serum thyroxine and TRAb, thyroid ultrasound and orbital computed tomography. Blood from progressor patients was collected at the time of first diagnosis with hyperthyroidism, before any ophthalmopathy symptoms had appeared. PBMCs were isolated from 8 to 10 ml of fresh peripheral blood by Ficoll-Paque density gradient centrifugation. Progressor patients were defined as those initially diagnosed with Graves' hyperthyroidism in whom ophthalmopathy developed during follow-up. Total RNA was extracted with Trizol reagent, and quality was checked on an Agilent 2100 Bioanalyzer. The paper as a whole reports these results and caveats: No statistical method was used to fix the sample size in advance, and group allocation was not hidden from the investigators. Most expanded thyroid clonotypes (frequency above 0.001) were also found in blood, which suggests that blood repertoires may mirror thyroid immune responses. In validation, the model predicted progression to ophthalmopathy a median of around six months before onset, with 65% to 71% sensitivity and about 72% specificity. A 13 V-J signature model separated ophthalmopathy from stable hyperthyroidism, with around 90% sensitivity and roughly 82% specificity in cross-validation and 80%/75% in testing.

The specimen sequenced was blood. The V and J genes are TRBV19 and TRBJ2-7, and perhaps TRBD2 as D gene, on 5 matching bases. The sequence was collected from a woman between 18 and 30 years old with Graves' hyperthyroidism that later progressed to Graves' ophthalmopathy. The CDR3 region reads CASSSVALVSYEQYF. DNA sequence: TGTGCCAGTAGTAGTGTAGCGCTAGTCTCCTACGAGCAGTACTTC.